This T cell receptor beta chain was documented in a study of PD-1 blockade in classical Hodgkin lymphoma. General observations from the study: CD4+ but not CD8+ TCR diversity rose significantly by C4D1. Healthy donors were reported to have higher baseline TCR diversity than newly diagnosed patients.

Indicated time point: cycle 4 day 1 (C4D1), after 5 to 7 weeks of nivolumab. Brentuximab vedotin exposure varied, and every patient relapsed after autologous stem cell transplantation. Sequenced by immunoSEQ multiplex PCR; TCRdb stores in-frame clones only, minus some. The table shows around 30,000 clones, with less than 75% occurring only once. Regarding this clone: Antigen: not known.

CDR3 length equals 17 residues. Trimming took off 4 bases at V and 7 bases at J, with 24 bases between the two ends. Germline V CDR1 and CDR2: SGDLS, YYNGEE. The chain couples TRBV9 to TRBJ1-3; D is possibly TRBD1 (5 bases). Sequencing used peripheral blood mononuclear cells (PBMCs), obtained before the fourth cycle of nivolumab. The clonotype was recovered from a human donor with classical Hodgkin lymphoma. Written as DNA, the CDR3 is TGTGCCAGCAGCCCTGGCGGAGCGACAGCAGGCAGGAACACCATATATTTT. Amino acids: CASSPGGATAGRNTIYF. Variable domain in full (rest from reference TRBV9 and TRBJ1-3): DSGVTQTPKHLITATGQRVTLRCSPRSGDLSVYWYQQSLDQGLQFLIQYYNGEERAKGNILERFSAQQFPDLHSELNLSSLELGDSALYFCASSPGGATAGRNTIYFGEGSWLTVV.